What follows are 15 T cell receptor beta chains derived from one specimen sequenced in a study of shared clonotypes between healthy human individuals. Sequencing was performed with immunoSEQ multiplex PCR; in TCRdb, only in-frame clones are kept and a portion is missing. The profile shows around 1.9 million clones, under 95% of them singletons. Positive CCR7 selection of CD45RO-negative cells yielded the naive CD8 cells, and terminally differentiated effector memory CD45RA+ cells were excluded. The sample comprised naive CD8+ T cells from PBMCs. All receptors come from a man aged 18-30 years in good health. Some clones in this sample may be carry-over from other donors' samples.

This clone was detected only once. This chain connects TRBV5-5 to TRBJ1-4; 8 bases are a match to TRBD1. The CDR3 spans 15 residues. Germline V CDR1 and CDR2: SGHKS, YYEKEE (reference sequence). The V and J ends lost 3 bases and 5 bases, in that order; junction bases with no gene match: 6. As DNA, the CDR3 is TGTGCCAGCAGCTGGGGACAGGTGCGCAATGAAAAACTGTTTTTT. It codes for CASSWGQVRNEKLFF.

The chain employs TRBV14 and TRBJ1-2; D unresolved. Germline CDR1 reads SGHDN; CDR2 reads FVKESK. The CDR3 runs 15 residues. The V end lost 3 bases, the J end lost 2 bases, and 13 bases lay between the germline ends. DNA for the CDR3: TGTGCCAGCAGCCAGATGGGAGTCAACAACTATGGCTACACCTTC. It specifies CASSQMGVNNYGYTF.

The genes are TRBV5-8 and TRBJ1-1, with 7 bases lining up with TRBD1. Germline assignment: CDR1 SGHTS and CDR2 YDEGEE. There are 17 residues in the CDR3. Unmatched junction bases numbered 17, after V lost 9 bases and J lost 0 bases. The CDR3 DNA reads as TGTGCCATCGATCGGGGGACAGCAAAACCTATGAACACTGAAGCTTTCTTT. Its protein is CAIDRGTAKPMNTEAFF.

V and J are TRBV9 and TRBJ1-2; D is undetermined. The length of the CDR3 is 13 residues. The ends were cut back, 0 bases at V and 7 bases at J, with 10 bases in the middle. Germline-derived CDR1 and CDR2 are SGDLS and YYNGEE. DNA for the CDR3: TGTGCCAGCAGCGTAGCTGATGGTATTGGCTACACCTTC. Its translation: CASSVADGIGYTF. The whole variable domain, remainder taken from reference TRBV9 and TRBJ1-2, is DSGVTQTPKHLITATGQRVTLRCSPRSGDLSVYWYQQSLDQGLQFLIQYYNGEERAKGNILERFSAQQFPDLHSELNLSSLELGDSALYFCASSVADGIGYTFGSGTRLTVV.

The chain links TRBV28 to TRBJ2-5; TRBD1 is a possible D gene (5 bases). V shed 5 bases and J shed 0 bases, with 10 bases lying between them. The CDR3 runs 14 residues. Germline V gene data show CDR1 as MDHEN and CDR2 as SYDVKM. The CDR3 sequence is CASSTGPYQETQYF. The DNA for the CDR3 is TGTGCCAGCAGTACAGGACCCTACCAAGAGACCCAGTACTTC.

V and J are TRBV18 and TRBJ2-7; 9 nucleotides align to TRBD1. The CDR3 extends over 17 amino acids. Germline trimming cut 2 bases from V and 2 bases from J; bases unmatched to any gene: 10. Germline V gene data show CDR1 as KGHSH and CDR2 as LQKENI. CDR3 in amino acids: CASSPIRAGTGTYEQYF. Here the CDR3 DNA reads TGTGCCAGCTCACCAATAAGAGCCGGGACAGGGACCTACGAGCAGTACTTC.

The genes are TRBV28 and TRBJ1-5; D not certain. Trimming took 6 bases from V and 4 from J, leaving 13 bases between them. This CDR3 is 14 amino acids long. Germline V gene sequence: CDR1 MDHEN, CDR2 SYDVKM. As DNA, the CDR3 is TGTGCCAGCAGCCCCCTCGACCCAAATCAGCCCCAGCATTTT. This encodes CASSPLDPNQPQHF.

This clone occurred once. This sequence joins TRBV7-9 and TRBJ2-7, with TRBD2 as a possible D gene (6 bases). Germline V gives CDR1 SEHNR, CDR2 FQNEAQ (reference sequence). This CDR3 has 17 residues. Trimming took 5 bases from V and 0 from J, leaving 20 bases between them. CDR3 bases: TGTGCCAGCAGCACATTAGCCGGGACTGATCTCTCCTACGAGCAGTACTTC. It codes for CASSTLAGTDLSYEQYF.

Concerning this clone itself: The identical CDR3 is also encoded by other nucleotide sequences in the sample. The chain carries TRBV5-1 and TRBJ2-3; D call uncertain. This CDR3 is 12 amino acids long. From germline, CDR1 is SGHRS and CDR2 YFSETQ. Trimming shortened V by 2 bases and J by 4 bases, and 5 bases separated the two germline ends. CDR3 nucleotide sequence: TGCGCCAGCAGCTTAAATGCAGATACGCAGTATTTT. This gives the protein CASSLNADTQYF.

As concerns this clone: This CDR3 is also generated by other DNA sequences in the sample. The chain has TRBV2 and TRBJ2-7, with TRBD2 identical over 9 bases. The CDR3 contains 15 residues. V lost 3 bases, J lost 3 bases, and 6 bases stayed unmatched. Germline V lookup: CDR1 SNHLY, CDR2 FYNNEI. The CDR3 sequence is CASSEGLAGFYEQYF. The CDR3 DNA follows: TGTGCCAGCAGTGAGGGGCTAGCGGGATTCTACGAGCAGTACTTC. Together with reference TRBV2 and TRBJ2-7, the CDR3 gives the full variable domain: EPEVTQTPSHQVTQMGQEVILRCVPISNHLYFYWYRQILGQKVEFLVSFYNNEISEKSEIFDDQFSVERPDGSNFTLKIRSTKLEDSAMYFCASSEGLAGFYEQYFGPGTRLTVT.

This clone was observed once. This rearrangement joins TRBV19 to TRBJ2-2, with a weak D call TRBD2 (6 bases). Trimming cost V 8 bases and J 4 bases, with 20 bases left between them. The CDR3 extends over 16 amino acids. Germline CDR1 LNHDA, CDR2 SQIVND (reference sequence). This CDR3 is CASVGLPMGFTGELFF. The CDR3 DNA follows: TGTGCCAGTGTGGGACTTCCAATGGGGTTCACCGGGGAGCTGTTTTTT.

On this clone itself: Other DNA sequences within the sample encode an identical CDR3. This sequence joins TRBV9 and TRBJ2-5, with D maybe TRBD2 (5 bases). CDR1 SGDLS and CDR2 YYNGEE come from the germline V gene. This CDR3 spans 14 amino acids. The V end was cut by 1 base, the J end by 1 base, with 8 bases between. CDR3 DNA sequence: TGTGCCAGCAGCGTAAGCGGAAGCCAAGAGACCCAGTACTTC. Translating gives CASSVSGSQETQYF.

The chain employs TRBV9 and TRBJ2-4; D unresolved. The CDR3 runs 14 residues. Looked up from germline, CDR1 is SGDLS and CDR2 is YYNGEE. Trimming pared 3 bases from V and 0 bases from J, leaving 7 bases between. This CDR3 reads CASSANIAKNIQYF. DNA for the CDR3: TGTGCCAGCAGCGCCAATATAGCCAAAAACATTCAGTACTTC.

This clone was counted a single time. The rearrangement links TRBV11-2 to TRBJ2-5, with 9 bases fitting TRBD1. Germline V gene lookup returns CDR1 SGHAT and CDR2 FQNNGV. Trimming at V came to 4 bases and at J to 6 bases, leaving 3 bases not matched to a gene. This CDR3 has 13 residues. The CDR3 nucleotides are TGTGCCAGCAGCTCTACAGGGGGCAAGACCCAGTACTTC. This sequence encodes CASSSTGGKTQYF.

The V and J genes are TRBV14 and TRBJ1-4, with D uncertain. Trimming removed 5 bases at V and 7 bases at J, with 14 bases between. Germline V lookup: CDR1 SGHDN, CDR2 FVKESK. The CDR3 runs 14 residues. The CDR3 is CASSMWRSGEKLFF. The CDR3 coding sequence is TGTGCCAGCAGCATGTGGAGGTCCGGTGAAAAACTGTTTTTT.